The source of this T cell receptor (beta chain) is a study of OX40 agonist ivuxolimab in advanced cancers. Clones were read by immunoSEQ multiplex PCR, and TCRdb kept only the in-frame ones, dropping some. The sample includes tens of thousands of clones, 84% of them seen just once. The length of the CDR3 is 11 residues. The V and J ends lost 3 bases and 3 bases respectively, with 3 bases between them. Germline CDR1 reads SGHTA; CDR2 reads FQGNSA. The specimen was CD4+ or CD8+ T cells sorted from blood, collected in a trial of the OX40 agonist ivuxolimab. This chain uses TRBV7-2 with TRBJ2-7; the D is unclear. The origin of this receptor is an adult with an advanced solid tumor such as melanoma, head and neck, liver or kidney cancer. Written as DNA, the CDR3 is TGTGCCAGCAGCTTGAACTACGAGCAGTACTTC. Translated, it gives CASSLNYEQYF. The full variable domain, its missing parts supplied by reference TRBV7-2 and TRBJ2-7, is GAGVSQSPSNKVTEKGKDVELRCDPISGHTALYWYRQSLGQGLEFLIYFQGNSAPDKSGLPSDRFSAERTGGSVSTLTIQRTQQEDSAVYLCASSLNYEQYFGPGTRLTVT.